This T cell receptor (beta chain) was found in a study of Ad26.COV2.S vaccination and SARS-CoV-2 variants. Germline CDR1 LNHDA, CDR2 SQIVND (reference sequence). V was pared by 7 bases and J by 1 base, with 25 bases between. The CDR3 spans 18 residues. Only in-frame clones appear in the TCRdb table, and some are missing; sequencing was by immunoSEQ multiplex PCR. Counted here are over 400,000 clones, about nine tenths occurring once; the ten biggest clones make up more than 1.5%. The treatment denotes: around 19 received Ad26.COV2.S at low or high dose, single or two shots; 5 received placebo; per-sample allocation not given. Vaccine and placebo recipients were sampled on day 63 after the first injection. This person who donated was an adult of 18-55 years in Boston.

This material consisted of peripheral blood, taken in a trial of Ad26.COV2.S vaccine versus placebo. This rearrangement joins TRBV19 to TRBJ1-1; D not resolved. The sequence derives from a person between 18 and 65 years old who received the Ad26.COV2.S COVID-19 vaccine or a placebo. The CDR3 nucleotides read TGTGCCAGTACCACCTCGACGGCAGTACCAAAACCGAACACTGAAGCTTTCTTT. It codes for CASTTSTAVPKPNTEAFF.